Presented here are 25 T cell receptor beta chains from one specimen sequenced in a study of T cells in Graves' hyperthyroidism and ophthalmopathy. TCR beta CDR3 regions were amplified from RNA. The primer set for the first-round RT-PCR of the TCR CDR3 was HTBI. MiXCR, run by TCRdb on the multiplex PCR reads, gives a single entry per CDR3 protein. The table shows a few hundred thousand distinct CDR3 sequences, with 15% to 18% occurring only once. The specimen sequenced was blood. These receptors all stem from a woman in her twenties or thirties with Graves' hyperthyroidism.

This clonotype was seen ten or more times. V and J are TRBV12-3 or TRBV12-4 and TRBJ1-4, with a possible D match to TRBD1 (6 bases). The CDR3 is 14 residues long. V lost 8 bases to trimming and J lost 0 bases, with 10 bases between them. The DNA for the CDR3 is TGTGCCAGCGGAAGACAGGCAACTAATGAAAAACTGTTTTTT. Its protein product is CASGRQATNEKLFF.

This clonotype was recorded a few times. The chain recombines TRBV11-2 with TRBJ2-7, with unresolved D. Trimming removed 1 base from V and 5 bases from J, with 9 bases in between. This CDR3 is built from 13 residues. Germline lookup yields CDR1 SGHAT and CDR2 FQNNGV. The CDR3 here is CASSLVSPHEQYF. CDR3 DNA: TGTGCCAGCAGCTTAGTGTCTCCCCACGAGCAGTACTTC.

The rearrangement joins TRBV11-1 to TRBJ1-2, with no clear D. Germline assignment: CDR1 SGHAT and CDR2 FQDESV (reference sequence). This CDR3 spans 15 amino acids. The V end was cut by 6 bases, the J end by 0 bases, with 14 bases between. The CDR3 region is CASSPGRQANYGYTF. In DNA form, the CDR3 reads TGTGCCAGCAGTCCCGGCCGACAAGCTAACTATGGCTACACCTTC.

This clonotype was seen only a few times. This chain joins TRBV6-6 and TRBJ1-6, with 11 bases fitting TRBD1. The trim removed 2 bases at V and 9 bases at J, leaving 3 bases unmatched. Germline CDR1 MNHNY, CDR2 SVGAGI (reference sequence). The CDR3 runs 15 residues. The CDR3 protein is CASSYGQGASSPLHF. The CDR3, as DNA: TGTGCCAGCAGTTACGGACAGGGGGCGAGTTCACCCCTCCACTTT.

The rearrangement links TRBV5-1 to TRBJ1-3; perhaps TRBD1 as D (5 bases). V was cut by 3 bases and J by 0 bases, with 10 bases left in between. The CDR3 covers 15 residues. CDR1 is SGHRS, CDR2 YFSETQ, per germline. The DNA of the CDR3 is TGCGCCAGCAGCTCGCAGGGCCTCTCTGGAAACACCATATATTTT. Residues: CASSSQGLSGNTIYF.

This clonotype showed up many times. The J gene is TRBJ1-1, the V gene TRBV30, with no clear D. This CDR3 region has 13 residues. The ends were cut back, 0 bases at V and 1 base at J, with 6 bases in the middle. Germline assignment: CDR1 GTSNPN and CDR2 SVGIG (reference sequence). In nucleotides, the CDR3 is TGTGCCTGGAGTGTACTTCCGAACACTGAAGCTTTCTTT. Translating it yields CAWSVLPNTEAFF.

In its sample, this clonotype was seen many times. This chain joins TRBV7-2 and TRBJ2-1; D may match TRBD1 or TRBD2 (6 bases each). This CDR3 has 16 amino acids. The V end lost 5 bases, the J end lost 0 bases, and 14 bases lay between the germline ends. From germline, CDR1 is SGHTA and CDR2 FQGNSA. The CDR3 DNA reads as TGTGCCAGCAGCCCTCAAGGGGGGCACTCCTACAATGAGCAGTTCTTC. Protein sequence: CASSPQGGHSYNEQFF.

In this sample, this clonotype turned up many times. The chain carries TRBV30 and TRBJ1-6; D remains ambiguous. Per the germline V gene, CDR1 is GTSNPN and CDR2 is SVGIG (reference sequence). Between the trimmed V and J ends, which lost 5 bases and 5 bases, there was a span of 10 bases. The CDR3 consists of 13 residues. The CDR3 loop is CAWARGDNSPLHF. CDR3 DNA: TGTGCCTGGGCCCGGGGAGATAATTCACCCCTCCACTTT. The whole variable domain, filled in from reference TRBV30 and TRBJ1-6, reads SQTIHQWPATLVQPVGSPLSLECTVEGTSNPNLYWYRQAAGRGLQLLFYSVGIGQISSEVPQNLSASRPQDRQFILSSKKLLLSDSGFYLCAWARGDNSPLHFGNGTRLTVT.

This clonotype was counted a few times. In nucleotides, the CDR3 is TGTGCCAGCAGCCACCCGGGACAGGGTGACTACGAGCAGTACTTC. It codes for CASSHPGQGDYEQYF. The chain joins TRBV3-1 to TRBJ2-7; 9 nucleotides line up with TRBD1. The CDR3 sequence is 15 residues long. Trimming removed 3 bases from V and 3 bases from J; junction bases left unmatched: 6. Germline assignment: CDR1 LGHDT and CDR2 YNNKEL (reference sequence).

The chain links TRBV10-3 to TRBJ1-2; possibly TRBD1 for D (5 bases). Germline CDR1 is ENHRY and CDR2 is SYGVKD. CDR3 size: 13 residues. V shed 4 bases and J shed 0 bases, with 6 bases lying between them. CDR3 coding DNA: TGTGCCATCAGTGCGACAGCTAACTATGGCTACACCTTC. Amino acids: CAISATANYGYTF.

V and J are TRBV3-1 and TRBJ2-5; 10 bases match TRBD2. The V gene's germline CDR1 is LGHDT and CDR2 YNNKEL (reference sequence). The length of the CDR3 is 20 residues. J was trimmed by 4 bases and V by 1 base; bases with no gene match: 18. This CDR3 is CASSQVHPSGRAKGRETQYF. The CDR3 DNA reads as TGTGCCAGCAGCCAAGTCCATCCTAGCGGGAGAGCGAAGGGGCGAGAGACCCAGTACTTC.

There are a few counts of this clonotype. This chain connects TRBV10-2 to TRBJ2-5; TRBD1 aligns across 10 bases. Germline lookup yields CDR1 WSHSY and CDR2 SAAADI. The V gene end was trimmed by 0 bases and the J gene end by 1 base; junction bases not matched to a gene: 2. The CDR3 is made up of 16 amino acids. The CDR3 DNA is TGCGCCAGCAGTGAGTCGGGACAGGGGACCCAAGAGACCCAGTACTTC. Residues: CASSESGQGTQETQYF.

V is TRBV13 and J is TRBJ2-7; possible D gene TRBD1, 5 bases. The V and J ends lost 0 bases and 0 bases respectively, with 9 bases between them. CDR3 length: 15 residues. The V gene's germline CDR1 is PRHDT and CDR2 FYEKMQ (reference sequence). The CDR3 protein is CASSLGLDNSYEQYF. The CDR3 DNA sequence: TGTGCCAGCAGCTTAGGGCTGGACAACTCCTACGAGCAGTACTTC.

There are many counts of this clonotype. V usage is TRBV7-2 and J usage is TRBJ2-3; 13 nucleotides agree with TRBD2. CDR1 is SGHTA, CDR2 FQGNSA, per germline. This CDR3 has 17 amino acids. The ends lost 1 base at V and 8 bases at J; junction bases unmatched: 9. CDR3 bases: TGTGCCAGCAGCTTAGGGTCCGGGACTAGCGGGATTGGTACGCAGTATTTT. Its translation: CASSLGSGTSGIGTQYF.

This clonotype has a count of ten or more. The J gene is TRBJ2-1, the V gene TRBV5-1; 9 nucleotides line up with TRBD2. The CDR3 consists of 16 residues. The trim removed 4 bases at V and 3 bases at J, leaving 8 bases unmatched. Germline V gene lookup returns CDR1 SGHRS and CDR2 YFSETQ. The chain's CDR3 is CASSPDLAGYYNEQFF. CDR3 coding DNA: TGCGCCAGCAGCCCAGATCTAGCGGGATACTACAATGAGCAGTTCTTC.

This clonotype appeared many times. CDR3: CASSQGRGDEQYF. Here the CDR3 DNA reads TGTGCCAGCAGCCAGGGCCGGGGCGACGAGCAGTACTTC. The chain recombines TRBV13 with TRBJ2-7; D possibly uses TRBD1 or TRBD2 (5 bases each). The V gene's germline CDR1 is PRHDT and CDR2 FYEKMQ (reference sequence). This CDR3 has 13 residues. The germline V and J ends were trimmed by 5 bases and 5 bases, with 13 bases remaining between them.

This clonotype was found many times. The chain couples TRBV28 to TRBJ2-1, with D perhaps matching TRBD1 or TRBD2 (5 bases each). Germline assignment: CDR1 MDHEN and CDR2 SYDVKM. V lost 5 bases to trimming and J lost 8 bases, with 16 bases between them. CDR3 length equals 14 residues. The CDR3 region has the DNA TGTGCCAGCAGTCCGGGGCCGTGGAGTGATGAGCAGTTCTTC. Translating it yields CASSPGPWSDEQFF.

This clonotype was recorded a few times. This chain links TRBV20-1 with TRBJ2-1; no clear D gene. This CDR3 spans 17 amino acids. The germline CDR1 and CDR2 sequences are DFQATT and SNEGSKA (reference sequence). V lost 3 bases and J lost 2, with 20 bases in between. CDR3 sequence: CSARGPIGAPPYNEQFF. The CDR3 DNA reads as TGCAGTGCTAGGGGCCCTATTGGAGCGCCCCCCTACAATGAGCAGTTCTTC.

This clonotype was counted at least ten times. The J gene is TRBJ2-1, the V gene TRBV7-9, with TRBD1 as a possible D gene (6 bases). V was clipped by 3 bases and J by 3 bases, with 18 bases between them. The CDR3 covers 17 residues. Germline assignment: CDR1 SEHNR and CDR2 FQNEAQ (reference sequence). CDR3 DNA sequence: TGTGCCAGCAGCTTCACCAGGGGAGCCCACGACTACAATGAGCAGTTCTTC. Residues: CASSFTRGAHDYNEQFF.

This clonotype was seen a few times. CDR3 residues: CSARTGRQAYEQYF. The CDR3 DNA follows: TGCAGTGCTAGGACAGGGCGACAAGCCTACGAGCAGTACTTC. The chain recombines TRBV20-1 with TRBJ2-7, with 7 positions matching TRBD1. There are 14 residues in the CDR3. Per germline, CDR1 DFQATT and CDR2 SNEGSKA (reference sequence). The V gene end was trimmed by 3 bases and the J gene end by 2 bases; junction bases not matched to a gene: 7.

The CDR3 DNA sequence: TGCAGCGTTAGCCGGACAGGGAAGGATGAAAAACTGTTTTTT. Translation gives CSVSRTGKDEKLFF. The chain couples TRBV29-1 to TRBJ1-4, with 8 bases fitting TRBD1. After removal of 5 bases from V and 6 bases from J, the junction contained 8 bases not matched to a gene. The germline V gene has CDR1 SQVTM and CDR2 ANQGSEA. This CDR3 region has 14 residues.

The rearrangement uses TRBV29-1 and TRBJ1-5; TRBD1 is a possible D gene (6 bases). The CDR3 consists of 12 residues. Per germline, CDR1 SQVTM and CDR2 ANQGSEA. V was cut by 7 bases and J by 4 bases, with 11 bases left in between. The CDR3 reads CSARQENQPQHF. CDR3 nucleotide sequence: TGCAGCGCCCGACAGGAGAATCAGCCCCAGCATTTT.

In its sample, this clonotype was seen many times. The gene calls are TRBV5-1 and TRBJ1-1; a weak D match, TRBD1 (6 bases). This CDR3 has 14 amino acids. V was trimmed by 4 bases and J by 3 bases, leaving 13 bases between them. Germline V gene sequence: CDR1 SGHRS, CDR2 YFSETQ. CDR3 in DNA: TGCGCCAGCAGCCGGGGGCCTGCCGACACTGAAGCTTTCTTT. Protein: CASSRGPADTEAFF. The full variable domain, with the rest looked up from reference TRBV5-1 and TRBJ1-1, is KAGVTQTPRYLIKTRGQQVTLSCSPISGHRSVSWYQQTPGQGLQFLFEYFSETQRNKGNFPGRFSGRQFSNSRSEMNVSTLELGDSALYLCASSRGPADTEAFFGQGTRLTVV.

This clonotype was counted at least ten times. V is TRBV3-1 and J is TRBJ2-1; TRBD1 matches 7 bases. The ends lost 3 bases at V and 13 bases at J; junction bases unmatched: 12. The CDR3 consists of 14 residues. CDR1 and CDR2 from the germline V gene are LGHDT and YNNKEL (reference sequence). Written as DNA, the CDR3 is TGTGCCAGCAGCCAGTTTGACAGGGCCCCACGACAGTTCTTC. The encoded protein is CASSQFDRAPRQFF.

This clonotype was recorded many times. CDR3 amino acids: CSVDPGQGTDTQYF. In nucleotides, the CDR3 is TGCAGCGTTGATCCCGGACAGGGCACAGATACGCAGTATTTT. This chain uses TRBV29-1 with TRBJ2-3; 7 nucleotides agree with TRBD1. This CDR3 has 14 residues. The trim removed 3 bases at V and 1 base at J, leaving 4 bases unmatched. CDR1 and CDR2 (germline): SQVTM, ANQGSEA.